Listed below are T cell receptor beta chains from one sample, sequenced in a study of blood T cell repertoires in COVID-19. The assay was immunoSEQ multiplex PCR, and TCRdb's table has in-frame clones only and misses some. This repertoire shows roughly 100,000 clones, approximately 88% found once; its top ten account for 3.5%. Sequenced input: peripheral blood. Receptors originate from a woman in her sixties with acute or convalescent COVID-19. CDR3s include the opening cysteine and the closing phenylalanine or tryptophan. A D gene is named only where the DNA matches it firmly. Clone size is not always given. Where it is, it says once, few, many or a class for expanded clones.

d_call clone_size j_call v_call cdr3_aa cdr3_nt
- - TRBJ1-5 TRBV7-8 CASSPGTLRGPGGQPQHF TGTGCCAGCAGCCCCGGCACTCTCCGGGGCCCCGGGGGTCAGCCCCAGCATTTT
- - TRBJ1-4 TRBV7-9 CASSLGQKLFF TGTGCCAGCAGCTTAGGGCAGAAACTGTTTTTT
TRBD2 - TRBJ2-5 TRBV9 CASSLLEGLAGDQETQYF TGTGCCAGCAGCCTCTTGGAGGGACTAGCGGGAGACCAAGAGACCCAGTACTTC
TRBD2 - TRBJ2-3 TRBV2 CASSVEGLDTDTQYF TGTGCCAGCAGTGTGGAGGGACTAGACACAGATACGCAGTATTTT
TRBD1 - TRBJ1-2 TRBV7-9 CASSEQIPTGGDDGYTF TGTGCCAGCAGCGAACAAATCCCGACAGGGGGTGACGATGGCTACACCTTC
- - TRBJ2-2 TRBV21-1 CASSRGSQSGELFF TGTGCCAGCAGCAGAGGGTCTCAATCCGGGGAGCTGTTTTTT
TRBD2 - TRBJ2-5 TRBV11-3 CASSLGLAKYQETQYF TGTGCCAGCAGCTTAGGACTAGCGAAGTACCAAGAGACCCAGTACTTC
- - TRBJ2-3 TRBV7-9 CASSFAGIRDTQYF TGTGCCAGCAGCTTCGCAGGGATAAGAGATACGCAGTATTTT
- once TRBJ2-5 TRBV24-1 CATSDLDSRQETQYF TGTGCCACCAGTGACCTGGACAGCAGACAAGAGACCCAGTACTTC
TRBD1 - TRBJ1-2 TRBV15 CATKLDRGRNYGYTF TGTGCCACCAAGCTGGACAGGGGAAGGAACTATGGCTACACCTTC
- - TRBJ2-7 TRBV2 CASSVSQGEQYF TGTGCCAGCAGTGTGTCGCAGGGTGAGCAGTACTTC
- - TRBJ2-2 TRBV5-8 CASSFWGGGELFF TGTGCCAGCAGCTTTTGGGGAGGAGGGGAGCTGTTTTTT
TRBD1 - TRBJ1-2 TRBV7-9 CASSSWTGTNYGYTF TGTGCCAGCAGCTCCTGGACAGGAACAAACTATGGCTACACCTTC
TRBD1 few TRBJ2-6 TRBV24-1 CATSEGQGTPGANVLTF TGTGCCACCAGTGAAGGACAGGGGACCCCTGGGGCCAACGTCCTGACTTTC
- - TRBJ1-1 TRBV14 CASSQSPGTEAFF TGTGCCAGCAGCCAAAGCCCGGGAACTGAAGCTTTCTTT
TRBD1 - TRBJ1-2 TRBV6-5 CATSHGAGGDYGYTF TGTGCCACCTCCCACGGGGCAGGGGGCGACTATGGCTACACCTTC
- - TRBJ2-7 TRBV28 CASRPGPGVLHF TGTGCCAGCAGACCCGGTCCGGGGGTATTGCACTTC
TRBD1 - TRBJ1-4 TRBV9 CASSARQGGNEKLFF TGTGCCAGCAGCGCCCGACAGGGGGGTAATGAAAAACTGTTTTTT
TRBD2 - TRBJ2-1 TRBV3-1/TRBV3-2 CASSELAGLYNEQFF TGTGCCAGCAGTGAACTAGCGGGATTATACAATGAGCAGTTCTTC
- once TRBJ2-3 TRBV28 CASSSLTNTQYF TGTGCCAGCAGTTCCTTGACAAATACGCAGTATTTT
- - TRBJ2-7 TRBV30 CAWSRNRDLEQYF TGTGCCTGGAGTAGAAACAGGGATCTCGAGCAGTACTTC
- - TRBJ1-2 TRBV6-2/TRBV6-3 CASSDGGYGYTF TGTGCCAGCAGTGACGGAGGTTATGGCTACACCTTC
TRBD2 once TRBJ2-1 TRBV20-1 CSASLSGAGGEQFF TGCAGTGCTAGTCTAAGCGGGGCCGGGGGTGAGCAGTTCTTC
TRBD2 - TRBJ2-1 TRBV9 CASSPYRLAESYNEQFF TGTGCCAGCAGCCCCTATCGACTAGCGGAGTCCTACAATGAGCAGTTCTTC
TRBD1 - TRBJ1-2 TRBV19 CASTAGTGAYGYTF TGTGCCAGTACCGCCGGGACAGGGGCCTATGGCTACACCTTC
- - TRBJ2-6 TRBV7-9 CASSPVSGANVLTF TGTGCCAGCAGCCCCGTTTCTGGGGCCAACGTCCTGACTTTC
TRBD1 - TRBJ1-2 TRBV2 CASSGTGGGYYGYTF TGTGCCAGCAGTGGGACAGGGGGCGGGTACTATGGCTACACCTTC
- - TRBJ1-5 TRBV6-1 CASSEEGGLRNQPQHF TGTGCCAGCAGTGAAGAGGGAGGGTTGAGAAATCAGCCCCAGCATTTT
- - TRBJ1-3 TRBV4-2 CASSQGKGAGNTIYF TGTGCCAGCAGCCAAGGGAAGGGGGCTGGAAACACCATATATTTT
TRBD1 - TRBJ1-2 TRBV30 CACFPGQGFGGYTF TGTGCCTGCTTCCCGGGACAGGGGTTCGGTGGCTACACCTTC
TRBD2 once TRBJ2-1 TRBV2 CASKANRDYGGQFF TGTGCCAGCAAAGCGAACCGGGACTACGGGGGGCAGTTCTTC
TRBD1 - TRBJ1-1 TRBV19 CASSARDRGMYTEAFF TGTGCCAGTAGTGCTCGGGACAGGGGTATGTACACTGAAGCTTTCTTT
- - TRBJ1-5 TRBV5-1 CASSFGGGQPQHF TGCGCCAGCAGCTTCGGGGGGGGACAGCCCCAGCATTTT
- - TRBJ2-3 TRBV9 CASTRLLTDTQYF TGTGCCAGCACCCGATTACTCACAGATACGCAGTATTTT
TRBD1 - TRBJ1-1 TRBV19 CASSDRQGLNTEAFF TGTGCCAGTAGTGACAGACAGGGTCTGAACACTGAAGCTTTCTTT
TRBD1 - TRBJ2-7 TRBV12-3/TRBV12-4 CASSPRTGGEKYF TGTGCCAGCAGTCCGCGGACAGGGGGTGAGAAGTACTTC
- few TRBJ1-1 TRBV6-6 CASRNGVLEAFF TGTGCCAGCAGAAACGGGGTTTTGGAAGCTTTCTTT
- - TRBJ1-2 TRBV7-8 CASSNPGRGDYGYTF TGTGCCAGCAGCAACCCGGGGCGGGGGGATTATGGCTACACCTTC
- - TRBJ1-2 TRBV5-6 CASSLGQHYGYTF TGTGCCAGCAGCTTAGGACAGCACTATGGCTACACCTTC
TRBD1 - TRBJ1-5 TRBV30 CAWSETGGSNQPQHF TGTGCCTGGAGCGAGACAGGGGGTTCCAATCAGCCCCAGCATTTT
- - TRBJ1-2 TRBV7-8 CASSLNPDTSYTF TGTGCCAGCAGCTTAAACCCGGACACTTCGTACACCTTC
TRBD2 - TRBJ2-1 TRBV18 CASSLNPGLAGASYNEQFF TGTGCCAGCTCACTTAATCCGGGACTAGCGGGAGCGTCCTACAATGAGCAGTTCTTC
TRBD1 - TRBJ2-1 TRBV19 CASSTGQGDTNEQFF TGTGCCAGTAGTACCGGACAGGGAGACACGAATGAGCAGTTCTTC
- once TRBJ2-7 TRBV28 CASSLRSYEQYF TGTGCCAGCAGCCTACGGTCCTACGAGCAGTACTTC
- - TRBJ1-2 TRBV6-1 CASSEGGRPTYGYTF TGTGCCAGCAGTGAGGGGGGTAGACCTACGTATGGCTACACCTTC